Following are 10 T cell receptor beta chains from one sample sequenced in a study of shared clonotypes between healthy human individuals. Sequenced by immunoSEQ multiplex PCR; TCRdb stores in-frame clones only, minus some. The sample lists some 2,500,000 clones; over 85% were seen once. Specimen: naive CD4+ T cells from PBMCs. Subset indicated: CD45RA+ positively selected. These TCRs come from a man younger than 35 in good health. Some clones in this sample may be carry-over from other donors' samples.

The chain combines TRBV4-1 with TRBJ1-5; D remains unclear. This CDR3 is 16 amino acids long. Trimming took 1 base from V and 0 from J, leaving 10 bases between them. Germline V gene sequence: CDR1 MGHRA, CDR2 YSYEKL. CDR3 DNA sequence: TGCGCCAGCAGCCAAGGGACCCTATATAGCAATCAGCCCCAGCATTTT. Translation: CASSQGTLYSNQPQHF.

This clone has a single count. V usage is TRBV5-1 and J usage is TRBJ2-2; D might be TRBD2 (5 bases). This CDR3 has 14 amino acids. Looked up from germline, CDR1 is SGHRS and CDR2 is YFSETQ. With 0 bases removed from V and 3 bases from J, the gap between germline ends came to 6 bases. This CDR3 reads CASSLGTHTGELFF. The CDR3, as DNA: TGCGCCAGCAGCTTGGGGACTCACACCGGGGAGCTGTTTTTT.

The chain carries TRBV11-2 and TRBJ2-2; D not resolved. Germline V gene sequence: CDR1 SGHAT, CDR2 FQNNGV. The CDR3 contains 16 residues. Trimming removed 5 bases at V and 6 bases at J, with 19 bases between. The DNA of the CDR3 is TGTGCCAGCAGCCCTACCCCCCTAGGATACGCCGGGGAGCTGTTTTTT. This translates into CASSPTPLGYAGELFF. Supplemented by reference TRBV11-2 and TRBJ2-2, the full variable domain reads EAGVAQSPRYKIIEKRQSVAFWCNPISGHATLYWYQQILGQGPKLLIQFQNNGVVDDSQLPKDRFSAERLKGVDSTLKIQPAKLEDSAVYLCASSPTPLGYAGELFFGEGSRLTVL.

The chain is built from TRBV11-2 and TRBJ1-1; D remains unclear. Germline V CDR1 and CDR2: SGHAT, FQNNGV. Trimming took 2 bases from V and 7 from J, leaving 11 bases between them. The CDR3 contains 13 residues. The CDR3 nucleotides are TGTGCCAGCAGCTTATCCGGACGGATTGAAGCTTTCTTT. This encodes CASSLSGRIEAFF.

This chain links TRBV29-1 with TRBJ1-2; 8 bases agree with TRBD1. The CDR3 consists of 12 residues. V shed 7 bases, J shed 4 bases, and the junction held 5 bases outside the gene matches. Germline V gene lookup returns CDR1 SQVTM and CDR2 ANQGSEA. This CDR3 is CSAVQGGYGYTF. CDR3 coding DNA: TGCAGCGCGGTACAGGGGGGCTATGGCTACACCTTC.

This chain links TRBV7-2 with TRBJ2-7; D is possibly TRBD1 (6 bases). Germline CDR1 SGHTA, CDR2 FQGNSA. Trimming took 5 bases from V and 6 from J, leaving 20 bases between them. The CDR3 extends over 15 amino acids. CDR3 sequence (DNA): TGTGCCAGCAGCCCGAGGGCACAGGGTCTAAGCGAGCAGTACTTC. As protein: CASSPRAQGLSEQYF.

V gene TRBV5-4 combines with J gene TRBJ2-6; D is undetermined. The CDR3 consists of 16 residues. Between the trimmed V and J ends, which lost 1 base and 3 bases, there was a span of 11 bases. CDR1 is SGHNT, CDR2 YYREEE, per germline (reference sequence). CDR3 in DNA: TGTGCCAGCAGCTTGTTCGCCGGGTTTGGGGCCAACGTCCTGACTTTC. It is translated as CASSLFAGFGANVLTF.

This clone was seen once. The chain carries TRBV7-2 and TRBJ2-5; D unresolved. The CDR3 length is 12 residues. Deletions cut 5 bases from V and 5 bases from J, with 9 bases between. Germline V lookup: CDR1 SGHTA, CDR2 FQGNSA. The CDR3: CASSNRWETQYF. Here the CDR3 DNA reads TGTGCCAGCAGCAACCGGTGGGAGACCCAGTACTTC.

This clone was recorded only once. The chain couples TRBV7-2 to TRBJ2-3; 8 nucleotides agree with TRBD1. The germline V gene encodes CDR1 SGHTA and CDR2 FQGNSA. There are 15 residues in the CDR3. V lost 3 bases to trimming and J lost 8 bases; unmatched junction nucleotides: 10. The CDR3, as DNA: TGTGCCAGCAGCTTTACCGGGACAGGTCCTGTTACGCAGTATTTT. It is translated as CASSFTGTGPVTQYF.

Note on this clone: The junction departs from the called germline gene at one end, perhaps through a read error. The V call is TRBV18, the J call TRBJ2-3, with a weak D call TRBD2 (6 bases). Per the germline V gene, CDR1 is KGHSH and CDR2 is LQKENI. CDR3 length: 12 residues. CDR3 region: CASSPGGVAAGF. The CDR3, as DNA: TGTGCCAGCTCACCCGGAGGGGTTGCGGCGGGTTTT.